In its sample, the clone carrying this T cell receptor (delta chain) is medium-sized. Its antigen is still unknown. Per germline, CDR1 TSWWSYY and CDR2 QGS. The ends were cut back, 1 base at V and 5 bases at J, with 35 bases in the middle. The CDR3 runs to 22 residues. The sample is drawn from a study of human gamma delta and Vdelta1 T cells. Overall study results and limits: Acute myeloid leukemia was reportedly broadly targeted by polyclonal Delta One T cells.

TCRdb reapplied CATT to the PCR reads. In the table there are several thousand delta-chain clones, 40% of which are singletons. The chain uses TRDV1 and TRDJ1, with D tentatively TRDD3 (10 bases). This sequence was found in a human donor in good health. Sequencing was done on a sample of Vdelta1 gamma-delta T cells from blood grown in culture (DOT cells). This CDR3 is CALGEPGLPTPWGIGERDKLIF. The CDR3 DNA sequence: TGTGCTCTTGGGGAACCCGGCCTTCCTACTCCCTGGGGGATAGGTGAAAGGGATAAACTCATCTTT.